This note documents a single T cell receptor beta chain sequence. This sample was taken from a study of control samples from healthy donors and cancer patients. Generated by immunoSEQ multiplex PCR, the TCRdb table keeps only in-frame clones and is missing some. The sample gives under 110,000 clones, 80% to 90% of which show up once; roughly 7.7% is in the top ten. The specimen sequenced was blood. This receptor was identified in a man aged 25-40 years in good health.

This CDR3 is CASSSDRVGTEAFF. CDR3 nucleotide sequence: TGCGCCAGCAGTTCCGACCGGGTGGGCACTGAAGCTTTCTTT. The V gene is TRBV10-1, the J gene TRBJ1-1; D is unresolved. Deletions cut 5 bases from V and 4 bases from J, with 14 bases between. Germline CDR1 is WNHNN and CDR2 is SYGVQD (reference sequence). The CDR3 sequence is 14 residues long.